The T cell receptor (beta chain) under discussion was sequenced for a study of blood T cell repertoires in COVID-19. About the study: COVID-19 samples, acute and convalescent, were from the United States, Italy and Spain. PBMCs, B-cell-depleted T cells, or T cells provided the cDNA or gDNA that made up the material.

Per the original methods: Estimation of nucleated cell counts relied on the amplification of reference gene primers. TCRdb keeps only in-frame clones here, not all; method: immunoSEQ multiplex PCR. D and trimming come from the DNA, and the V and J calls and clone size come from that table. This sample carries around 170,000 clones, around 80% of them seen once, and the ten largest clones take around 14%. This CDR3 has 14 amino acids. CDR1 and CDR2 (germline): SEHNR, FQNEAQ (reference sequence). With 8 bases clipped from V and 2 bases from J, the junction kept 5 bases outside the gene matches. The sample consisted of peripheral blood. This TCR came from a man younger than 45 with active or convalescent COVID-19. The chain couples TRBV7-9 to TRBJ2-2; 7 bases map to TRBD1. The CDR3 bases are TGTGCCAGCCACGACAGGGTTAACACCGGGGAGCTGTTTTTT. Protein sequence: CASHDRVNTGELFF. Full variable domain (rest looked up from reference TRBV7-9 and TRBJ2-2): DTGVSQNPRHKITKRGQNVTFRCDPISEHNRLYWYRQTLGQGPEFLTYFQNEAQLEKSRLLSDRFSAERPKGSFSTLEIQRTEQGDSAMYLCASHDRVNTGELFFGEGSRLTVL.